This TCR beta chain was found in a study of T cells in Graves' hyperthyroidism and ophthalmopathy (dated by TCRdb to between 2019 and 2020). About the study as a whole: Peripheral blood was sampled at the time of initial diagnosis, prior to any treatment. To identify TCR V-J signatures that set the groups apart, the researchers used a discovery cohort of 90 to 100 patients, made up of some 41 with Graves' ophthalmopathy and approximately 57 with stable Graves' hyperthyroidism. After sampling, hyperthyroidism patients received methimazole starting at 30 mg daily, and ophthalmopathy patients received high-dose intravenous methylprednisolone. According to the paper, TCR Vbeta CDR3 sequencing was carried out on 120 to 150 peripheral blood samples, which came from 40 to 45 ophthalmopathy, 75 to 80 hyperthyroidism and about 17 progressor patients. Thyroid tissue and blood T-cell repertoires from more than five Graves' hyperthyroidism patients were also compared in the study. The 100 discovery patients were divided at random into training and test sets in a 7:3 ratio. An independent validation cohort of about 19 hyperthyroidism patients and 17 patients who later progressed to ophthalmopathy tested prospective prediction of ophthalmopathy. Paper-wide results and their limitations: In validation, progression to ophthalmopathy was predicted by the model with almost 71% sensitivity and 72.22% specificity, a median of approximately 6.5 months before onset. In cross-validation, a model built on a 13 V-J signature told ophthalmopathy apart from stable hyperthyroidism with less than 90% sensitivity and about 81% specificity, and in testing the same model reached 80%/75%. Most expanded thyroid clonotypes (frequency above 0.001) were also found in blood, which suggests that blood repertoires may mirror thyroid immune responses. Sample size was not statistically predetermined, and blinding of investigators to group allocation was not performed.

Graves' hyperthyroidism was defined as stable when no progression to ophthalmopathy occurred over 18 months of follow-up. The hyperthyroidism patients were between 18 and 65 years old and newly diagnosed, with a disease duration of less than 2 months. Exclusion was applied to patients with uncontrolled infections, other autoimmune diseases, pregnancy or lactation. Diagnoses relied on clinical symptoms, serum thyroxine and TRAb, thyroid ultrasound and orbital computed tomography. Ficoll-Paque density gradient centrifugation was used to isolate PBMCs from around 10 ml of fresh peripheral blood. Total RNA was extracted with Trizol reagent, and quality was checked on an Agilent 2100 Bioanalyzer. TCR beta CDR3 regions were amplified from RNA transcripts. The TCR CDR3 was subjected to a first round of RT-PCR using the HTBI primer set and the Qiagen OneStep RT-PCR kit. Libraries were constructed in a second round of multiplex PCR, after which size selection and purification were performed. The libraries were sequenced on an Illumina HiSeq2000 using paired-end 100 bp reads. Processing in the source paper ran as follows. SOAPnuke was used to process the raw data, throwing out any read that contained adapters or uncalled bases, had a mean Phred below 15, or lacked an exact constant-primer or identifier match. COPE v1.2.5 was used to merge the high-quality paired reads, and each unique nucleotide sequence was defined as a clonotype. MiTCR v1.1 was used to align the clonotypes against IMGT TRBV, TRBD and TRBJ reference segments. The analysis was restricted to V-J combinations with a frequency above 0.0001, which together covered 99% to 99.2% of the repertoires. A TCS score was defined as the ratio of F50 (clonal expansion) to E x V (chaos), with BLOSUM62-based TCRdist applied between CDR3 peptides within each V-J. Welch's t-statistics and random forest reduced roughly 530 V-J features to roughly 13, which were used in a naive Bayes classifier (R e1071). The raw public data were reprocessed by TCRdb itself: fastp quality trimming at Q25, MiXCR clonotype calling, in-frame beta chains only. Under each unique CDR3 protein, matching rows form one entry showing the most common genes and DNA. What appears here as the V and J calls and clone size reflects TCRdb's work, not the paper's. This sample gives some 560,000 distinct CDR3 sequences in total; around 16% of them show up just once. The biggest ten clones account for under 8% of the sample.

The germline V gene provides CDR1 LGHNT and CDR2 FRNRAP. After removal of 4 bases from V and 4 bases from J, the junction retains 6 bases not matched to a gene. From cysteine to phenylalanine, the CDR3 is 16 amino acids long. The kept DNA is CDR3 alone, 48 bases in frame from the first base. Details on this clonotype: The antigen it recognizes is unknown. No much larger clone exists at a distance of one base, and base qualities are not known.

The V gene is TRBV12-5 and the J gene is TRBJ2-3, and TRBD1 aligns with 12 junction nucleotides. The sample comprised blood. This sequence was found in a woman in her twenties or thirties with Graves' hyperthyroidism. The sequenced DNA is TGTGCTAGTGGTTCACCCGGGACAGGGGGCCCAGATACGCAGTATTTT. It translates to CASGSPGTGGPDTQYF.